This TCR beta chain comes out of a study of vaccination and CD4 T cells after COVID-19 (dated by TCRdb to the early 2020s). Regarding the research as a whole: The convalescent cohort comprised six males and four females, including two Hispanic individuals, seven Caucasians, two Asians and one multiracial person. Each participant got two doses of either the Pfizer-BioNTech BNT162b2 vaccine (n=8) or the Moderna mRNA-1273 vaccine (n=2). Post-COVID blood samples from convalescent patients were collected a median of approximately 100 days after diagnosis, with a range of 35 to 161 days. Post-vaccine blood samples were obtained a median of about 70 days after the second vaccine dose, with a range of about 14 to 241 days. The cultures were stimulated with overlapping spike peptide pools from SARS-CoV-2 and from the common cold coronaviruses HCoV-NL63, HCoV-OC43 and HCoV-229E. Control cultures used a CEFX viral epitope pool as positive control, an HIV-1 Nef peptide pool as negative control, or no peptide. The spike-specific CD4+ TCR repertoire was compared before and after mRNA vaccination in 10 to 11 COVID-19 convalescent patients and several infection-naive healthy vaccine recipients. The investigation overall reported the following: Although the median number of SARS-CoV-2-reactive clonotypes went up from around 20 after infection to 30 to 45 after vaccination, the increase was not significant. Of the vaccine-specific clones found in convalescent patients, nearly all (304 of 307) were mono-reactive for SARS-CoV-2 spike instead of being cross-reactive with common cold coronaviruses. Only a relatively small number of convalescent patients were included in the study, and early timepoints following natural infection were not analyzed. In convalescent patients, a median around 86% of post-vaccine SARS-CoV-2-reactive clones were detected only after vaccination, suggesting vaccine-specific priming.

Reading the label with the study, this specimen's treatment or condition is: roughly 11-day PBMC culture with coronavirus spike peptide pools or control peptides (ViraFEST assay). The ViraFEST assay was used in the study, in which antigen-specific T cells were expanded with peptide pools and expanded clonotypes were subsequently identified by TCR sequencing. The absence of prior SARS-CoV-2 infection in healthy vaccine recipients was confirmed by negative nucleocapsid antibody tests before and after vaccination. About 2 million PBMCs per well were cultured in IMDM with about 5% human AB serum and approximately 9.8 IU/ml IL-2, plus 10 ug/ml peptide pools. On days 3 and 7, half of the culture medium was replaced with fresh IL-2-containing medium. After about 11 days of culture, CD4+ T cells were isolated by negative selection using the EasySep CD4+ T cell isolation kit. Ficoll-Paque Plus gradient centrifugation was used to isolate PBMCs from whole blood, and the isolated PBMCs were then either used fresh or cryopreserved at -140C. In general, triplicate wells were set up for every culture condition.

On this clonotype: There is no known antigen for this receptor. No much larger clonotype is one base removed from it; base qualities were not supplied.

Receptor amplification or capture employed PCR. TCR sequencing of DNA from cultured CD4+ T cells used the Oncomine TCR Beta short-read assay at the Johns Hopkins FTIC core. The QIAamp micro DNA kit was used to extract genomic DNA from the cultured CD4+ T cells. Oncomine TCR Beta libraries from cultured CD4+ T cells were pooled using unique dual indexes and sequenced on an Illumina iSeq 100. The study's own analysis went as follows. Non-productive sequences were removed, and CDR3s that did not start with C, did not end with F or W, or were shorter than 7 amino acids were discarded. The MANAFEST web application was used to identify antigen-specific clonotypes by comparing peptide-stimulated wells against reference wells and other culture wells. An FDR below 0.05, an odds ratio above 5, and a productive frequency above 0.1% in at least two of three replicate wells were required for clones to be considered positive. A clonotype counted as cross-reactive if it showed significant expansion both in the SARS-CoV-2 spike wells and in at least one common cold coronavirus spike condition. Levenshtein distances (stringdist) and unrooted phylogenetic trees (ape) in R version 3.6.1 were used to assess CDR3 homology. TCRdb redid the processing of the public reads, applying fastp at Q25 and MiXCR, and retained in-frame beta chains. Entries that share a CDR3 protein sequence are merged under the most common genes and DNA. The authors' filters were not applied to this entry. The sample profile shows about 12,000 distinct CDR3 sequences; over 20% of them were found once. In total, the top ten clones hold around an eighth of the sample.

The germline V gene yields SNHLY for CDR1 and FYNNEI for CDR2. From its cysteine to its phenylalanine, the CDR3 spans 17 amino acids. The read is trimmed to its CDR3 DNA, 51 bases read in frame from base 1. V loses 2 bases of germline sequence and J loses 4 bases, and the interval between the two ends is 20 bases. Recombination linked TRBV2 to TRBJ1-2; the D gene cannot be resolved reliably. This specimen consisted of CD4+ T cells from blood, cultured in vitro, obtained before SARS-CoV-2 vaccination. This TCR was recovered from a human donor who received a COVID-19 vaccine. The CDR3 region has the sequence CASSERAMAGSVYGYTF. Here is the DNA: TGTGCCAGCAGTGAACGTGCCATGGCGGGATCAGTCTATGGCTACACCTTC.